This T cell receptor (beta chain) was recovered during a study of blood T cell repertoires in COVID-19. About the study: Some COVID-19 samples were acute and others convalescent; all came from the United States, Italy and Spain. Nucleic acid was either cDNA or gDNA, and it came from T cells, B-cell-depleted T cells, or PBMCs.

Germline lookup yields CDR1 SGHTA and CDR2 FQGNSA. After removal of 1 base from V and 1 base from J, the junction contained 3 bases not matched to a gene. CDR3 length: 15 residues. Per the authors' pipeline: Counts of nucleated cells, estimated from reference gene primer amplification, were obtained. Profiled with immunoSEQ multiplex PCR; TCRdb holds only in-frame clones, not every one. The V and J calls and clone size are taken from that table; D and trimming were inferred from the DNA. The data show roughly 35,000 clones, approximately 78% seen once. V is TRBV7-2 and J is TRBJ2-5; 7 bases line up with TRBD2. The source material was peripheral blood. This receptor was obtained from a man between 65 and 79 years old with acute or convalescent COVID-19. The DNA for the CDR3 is TGTGCCAGCAGCTTAGTGGCGGGGGTCCAAGAGACCCAGTACTTC. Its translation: CASSLVAGVQETQYF.